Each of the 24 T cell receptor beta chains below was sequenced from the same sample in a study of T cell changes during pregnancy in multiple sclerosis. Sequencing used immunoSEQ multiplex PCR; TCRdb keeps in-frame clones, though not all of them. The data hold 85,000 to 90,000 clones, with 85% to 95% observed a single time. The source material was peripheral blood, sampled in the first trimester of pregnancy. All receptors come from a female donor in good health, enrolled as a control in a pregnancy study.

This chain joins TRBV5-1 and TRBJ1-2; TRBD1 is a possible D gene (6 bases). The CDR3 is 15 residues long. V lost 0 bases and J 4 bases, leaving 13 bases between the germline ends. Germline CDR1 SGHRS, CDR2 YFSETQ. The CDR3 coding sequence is TGCGCCAGCAGCTTGGAGGCAGGGGCGAGCTATGGCTACACCTTC. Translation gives CASSLEAGASYGYTF.

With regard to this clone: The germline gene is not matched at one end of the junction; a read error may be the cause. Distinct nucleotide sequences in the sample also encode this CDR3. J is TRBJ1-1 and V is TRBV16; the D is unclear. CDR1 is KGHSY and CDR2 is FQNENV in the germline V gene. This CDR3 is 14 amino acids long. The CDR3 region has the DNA TGTGCCAGCAGCCAATCGGTGGGAGGCACTGAAGCTTTCTTC. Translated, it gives CASSQSVGGTEAFF.

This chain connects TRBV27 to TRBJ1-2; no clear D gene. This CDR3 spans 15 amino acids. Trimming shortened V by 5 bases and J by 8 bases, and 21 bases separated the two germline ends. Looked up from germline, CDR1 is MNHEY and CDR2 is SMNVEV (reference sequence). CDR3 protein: CASSPRVKEIRGYTF. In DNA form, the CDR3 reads TGTGCCAGCAGTCCCCGGGTGAAGGAGATTCGGGGCTACACCTTC.

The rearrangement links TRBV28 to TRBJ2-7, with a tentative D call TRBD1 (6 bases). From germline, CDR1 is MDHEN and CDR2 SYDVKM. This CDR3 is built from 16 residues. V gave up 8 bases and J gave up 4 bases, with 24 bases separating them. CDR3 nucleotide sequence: TGTGCCAGCGAAGCTCGCGCCCTACAGGGTGCATACGAGCAGTACTTC. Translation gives CASEARALQGAYEQYF.

DNA of the CDR3: TGTGCCAGCAGCCAGCAAGGGGGCGGAGCTTTCTTT. Translated: CASSQQGGGAFF. The chain joins TRBV7-9 to TRBJ1-1; 7 bases fit TRBD1. CDR3 size: 12 residues. V trimming: 5 bases; J trimming: 10 bases; junction bases outside the gene matches: 7. Germline V CDR1 and CDR2: SEHNR, FQNEAQ (reference sequence). The variable domain in full, completed from reference TRBV7-9 and TRBJ1-1, reads DTGVSQNPRHKITKRGQNVTFRCDPISEHNRLYWYRQTLGQGPEFLTYFQNEAQLEKSRLLSDRFSAERPKGSFSTLEIQRTEQGDSAMYLCASSQQGGGAFFGQGTRLTVV.

Here the CDR3 DNA reads TGCGCCAGCAGCCAAGCCGTGGTACAGGGTTATGGCTACACCTTC. Translation: CASSQAVVQGYGYTF. The chain is built from TRBV4-3 and TRBJ1-2; D possibly corresponds to TRBD1 (6 bases). Germline V gene sequence: CDR1 LGHNA, CDR2 YSLEER. V lost 1 base and J 5 bases, leaving 14 bases between the germline ends. This CDR3 is 15 amino acids long.

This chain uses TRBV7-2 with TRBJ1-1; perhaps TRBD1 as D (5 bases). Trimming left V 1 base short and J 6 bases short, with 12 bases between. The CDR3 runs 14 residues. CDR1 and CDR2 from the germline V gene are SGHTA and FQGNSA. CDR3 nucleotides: TGTGCCAGCAGCTTAGGGACACCGGGGGCTGAAGCTTTCTTT. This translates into CASSLGTPGAEAFF.

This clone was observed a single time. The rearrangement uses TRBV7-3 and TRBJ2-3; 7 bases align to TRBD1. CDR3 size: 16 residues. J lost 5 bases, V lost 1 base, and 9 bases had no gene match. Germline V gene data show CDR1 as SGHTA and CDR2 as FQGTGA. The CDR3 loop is CASSLKTGRGEDTQYF. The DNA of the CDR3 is TGTGCCAGCAGCTTAAAGACAGGGAGAGGGGAAGATACGCAGTATTTT.

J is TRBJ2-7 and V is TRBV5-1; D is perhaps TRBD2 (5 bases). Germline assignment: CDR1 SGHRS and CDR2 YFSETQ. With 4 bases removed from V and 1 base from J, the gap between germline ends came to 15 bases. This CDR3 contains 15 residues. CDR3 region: CASSPSVGDSYEQYF. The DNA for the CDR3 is TGCGCCAGCAGCCCCTCCGTGGGAGATTCCTACGAGCAGTACTTC.

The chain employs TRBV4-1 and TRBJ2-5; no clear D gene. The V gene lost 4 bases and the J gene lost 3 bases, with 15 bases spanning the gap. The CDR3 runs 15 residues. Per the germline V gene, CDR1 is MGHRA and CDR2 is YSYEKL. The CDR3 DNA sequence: TGCGCCAGCAGCCTCGCAGGAACCTACAAAGAGACCCAGTACTTC. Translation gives CASSLAGTYKETQYF.

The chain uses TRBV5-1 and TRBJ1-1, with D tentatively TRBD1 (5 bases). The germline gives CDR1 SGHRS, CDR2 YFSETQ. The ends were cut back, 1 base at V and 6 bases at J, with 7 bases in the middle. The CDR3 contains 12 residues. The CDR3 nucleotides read TGCGCCAGCAGCTTGACCAGGGCTGAAGCTTTCTTT. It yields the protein CASSLTRAEAFF.

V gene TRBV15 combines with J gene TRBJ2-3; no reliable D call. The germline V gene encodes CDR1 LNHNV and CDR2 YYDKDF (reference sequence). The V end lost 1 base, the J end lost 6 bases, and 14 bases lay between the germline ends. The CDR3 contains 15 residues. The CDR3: CATSRARVLVDTQYF. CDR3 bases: TGTGCCACCAGCAGAGCCCGGGTCTTAGTCGATACGCAGTATTTT.

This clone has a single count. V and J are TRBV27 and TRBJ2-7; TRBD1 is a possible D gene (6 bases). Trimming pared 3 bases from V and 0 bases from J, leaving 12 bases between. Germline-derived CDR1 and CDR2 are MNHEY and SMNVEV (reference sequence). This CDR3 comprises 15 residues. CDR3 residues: CASSFIYRDSYEQYF. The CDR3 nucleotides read TGTGCCAGCAGTTTTATTTACAGGGACTCCTACGAGCAGTACTTC.

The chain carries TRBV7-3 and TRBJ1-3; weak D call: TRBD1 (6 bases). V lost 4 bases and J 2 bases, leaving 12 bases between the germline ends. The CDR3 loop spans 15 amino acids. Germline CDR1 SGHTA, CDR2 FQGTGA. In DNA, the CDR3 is TGTGCCAGCAGCTCACAGGGTTCGGCTGGAAACACCATATATTTT. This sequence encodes CASSSQGSAGNTIYF.

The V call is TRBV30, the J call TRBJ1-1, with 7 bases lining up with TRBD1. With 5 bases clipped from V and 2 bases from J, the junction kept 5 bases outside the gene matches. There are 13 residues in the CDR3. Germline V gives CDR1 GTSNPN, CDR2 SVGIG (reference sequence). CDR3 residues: CAWGTDLNTEAFF. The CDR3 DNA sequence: TGTGCCTGGGGGACAGACCTAAACACTGAAGCTTTCTTT.

The CDR3 nucleotides read TGTGCCAGCAGCACAGACAACAACTATGGCTACACCTTC. This encodes CASSTDNNYGYTF. The rearrangement links TRBV5-4 to TRBJ1-2; D is unresolved. In germline, CDR1 is SGHNT, CDR2 YYREEE (reference sequence). V shed 4 bases and J shed 2 bases, with 9 bases lying between them. The CDR3 spans 13 residues.

The CDR3 reads CSALLRNEQFF. CDR3 nucleotide sequence: TGCAGTGCTCTGTTGCGAAATGAGCAGTTCTTC. This chain joins TRBV20-1 and TRBJ2-1; D not certain. The V gene's germline CDR1 is DFQATT and CDR2 SNEGSKA (reference sequence). V lost 5 bases and J 7 bases, leaving 9 bases between the germline ends. This CDR3 is 11 amino acids long.

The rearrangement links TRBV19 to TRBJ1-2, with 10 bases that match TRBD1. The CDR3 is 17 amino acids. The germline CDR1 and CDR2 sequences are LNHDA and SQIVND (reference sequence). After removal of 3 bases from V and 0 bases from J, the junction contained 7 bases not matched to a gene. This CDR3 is CASSIRDRGPSNYGYTF. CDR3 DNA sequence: TGTGCCAGTAGTATCCGGGACAGGGGACCCTCTAACTATGGCTACACCTTC.

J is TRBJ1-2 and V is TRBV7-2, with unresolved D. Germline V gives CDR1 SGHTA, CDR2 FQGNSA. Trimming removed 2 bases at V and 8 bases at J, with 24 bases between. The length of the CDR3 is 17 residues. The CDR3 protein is CASSLSSGEGYFWGYTF. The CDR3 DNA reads TGTGCCAGCAGCTTATCTTCCGGGGAGGGATACTTTTGGGGCTACACCTTC.

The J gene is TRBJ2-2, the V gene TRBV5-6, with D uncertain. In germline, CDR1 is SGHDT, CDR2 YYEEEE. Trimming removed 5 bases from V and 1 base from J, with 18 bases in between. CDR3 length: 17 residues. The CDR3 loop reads CASRHSMTSQNTGELFF. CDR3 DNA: TGTGCCAGCAGACATTCAATGACAAGCCAGAACACCGGGGAGCTGTTTTTT.

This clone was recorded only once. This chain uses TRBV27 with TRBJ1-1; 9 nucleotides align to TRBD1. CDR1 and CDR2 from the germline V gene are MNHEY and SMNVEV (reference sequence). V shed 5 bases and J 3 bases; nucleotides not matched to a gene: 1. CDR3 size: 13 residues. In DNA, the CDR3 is TGTGCCAGCAGTCGGACAGGGGACACTGAAGCTTTCTTT. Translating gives CASSRTGDTEAFF.

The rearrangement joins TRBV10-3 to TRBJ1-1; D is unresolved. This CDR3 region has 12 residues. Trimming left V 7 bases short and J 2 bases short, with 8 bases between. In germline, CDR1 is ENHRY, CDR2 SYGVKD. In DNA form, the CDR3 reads TGTGCCATCAAAGGAGCTAACACTGAAGCTTTCTTT. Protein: CAIKGANTEAFF.

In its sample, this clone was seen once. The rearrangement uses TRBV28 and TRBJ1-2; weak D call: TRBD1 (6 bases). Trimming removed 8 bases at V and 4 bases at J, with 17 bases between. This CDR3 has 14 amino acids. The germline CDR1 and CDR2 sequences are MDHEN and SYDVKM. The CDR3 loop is CASLPQGFSYGYTF. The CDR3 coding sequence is TGTGCCAGCTTACCACAGGGCTTTAGCTATGGCTACACCTTC.

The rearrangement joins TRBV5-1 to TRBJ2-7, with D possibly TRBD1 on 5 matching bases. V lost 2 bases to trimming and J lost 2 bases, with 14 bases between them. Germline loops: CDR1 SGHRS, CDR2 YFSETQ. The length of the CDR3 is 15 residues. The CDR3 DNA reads TGCGCCAGCAGCTTTGGGGTAAGGGGTCCCTACGAGCAGTACTTC. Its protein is CASSFGVRGPYEQYF.